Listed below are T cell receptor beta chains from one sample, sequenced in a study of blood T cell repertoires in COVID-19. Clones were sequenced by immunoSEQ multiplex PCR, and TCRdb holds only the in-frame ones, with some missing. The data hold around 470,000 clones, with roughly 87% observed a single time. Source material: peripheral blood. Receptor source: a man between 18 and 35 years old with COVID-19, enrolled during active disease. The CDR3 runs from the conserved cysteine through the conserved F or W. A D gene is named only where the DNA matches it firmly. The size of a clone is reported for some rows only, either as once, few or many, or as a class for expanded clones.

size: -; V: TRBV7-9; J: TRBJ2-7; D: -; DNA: TGTGCCAGCAGTCCGACACCTTCCTACGAGCAGTACTTC; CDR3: CASSPTPSYEQYF
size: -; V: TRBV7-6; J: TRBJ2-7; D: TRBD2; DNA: TGTGCCAGCAGCTTAGGGACTAGCGCCCCTGACCAGCAGTACTTC; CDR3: CASSLGTSAPDQQYF
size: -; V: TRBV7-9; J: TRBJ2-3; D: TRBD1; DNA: TGTGCCAGCAGCGACGGGACAGCCACAGATACGCAGTATTTT; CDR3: CASSDGTATDTQYF
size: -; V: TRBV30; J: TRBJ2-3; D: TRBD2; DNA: TGTGCCTGGAGCGGGGGGTTAGGCGGAACAGATACGCAGTATTTT; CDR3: CAWSGGLGGTDTQYF
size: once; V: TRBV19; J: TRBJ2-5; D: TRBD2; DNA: TGTGCCAGTAGTTTTAGCGGGGAGGAGACCCAGTACTTC; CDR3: CASSFSGEETQYF
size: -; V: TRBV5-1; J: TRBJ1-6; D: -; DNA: TGCGCCAGCAGCTCCTCAGGGGAATATAATTCACCCCTCCACTTT; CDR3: CASSSSGEYNSPLHF
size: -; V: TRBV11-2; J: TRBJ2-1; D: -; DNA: TGTGCCAGCAGCTTAGTAATCCGCTTTACGGATGAGCAGTTCTTC; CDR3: CASSLVIRFTDEQFF
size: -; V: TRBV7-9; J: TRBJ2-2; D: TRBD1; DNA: TGTGCCAGCAGCTTTGGGACAGGGGGAAACACCGGGGAGCTGTTTTTT; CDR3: CASSFGTGGNTGELFF
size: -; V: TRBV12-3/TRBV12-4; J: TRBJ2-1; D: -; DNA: TGTGCCAGCAGTTACAGGGTTGATGAGCAGTTCTTC; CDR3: CASSYRVDEQFF
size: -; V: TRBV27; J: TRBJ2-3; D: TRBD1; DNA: TGTGCCAGCAGTTTAGGGACAGGCACAGATACGCAGTATTTT; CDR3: CASSLGTGTDTQYF
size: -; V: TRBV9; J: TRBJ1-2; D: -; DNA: TGTGCCAGCAGCGTAGCTTACCAGTATGGCTACACCTTC; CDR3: CASSVAYQYGYTF
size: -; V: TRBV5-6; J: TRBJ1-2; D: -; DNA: TGTGCCAGCAGCTTGCCAGGGGAAACAGTTAATGGCTACACCTTC; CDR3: CASSLPGETVNGYTF
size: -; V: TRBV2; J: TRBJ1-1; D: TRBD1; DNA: TGTGCCAGCAGAAACTCGACAGGGGGAAGGGCTGAAGCTTTCTTT; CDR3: CASRNSTGGRAEAFF
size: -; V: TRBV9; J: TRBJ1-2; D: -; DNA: TGTGCCAGCAGCGTACTTGAGAAGATTAACTATGGCTACACCTTC; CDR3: CASSVLEKINYGYTF
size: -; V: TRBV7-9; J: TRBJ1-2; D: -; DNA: TGTGCCAGCAGCTCCCCCCGGACAGTTTCCTTC; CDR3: CASSSPRTVSF
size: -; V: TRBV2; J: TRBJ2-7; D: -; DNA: TGTGCCAGCAGTTTCCAGGTTGCAGACGAGCAGTACTTC; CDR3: CASSFQVADEQYF
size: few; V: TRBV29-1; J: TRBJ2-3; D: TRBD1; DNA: TGCAGCGTCCCCGGGACAGGGGGCACAGATACGCAGTATTTT; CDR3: CSVPGTGGTDTQYF
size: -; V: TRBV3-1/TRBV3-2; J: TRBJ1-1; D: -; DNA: TGTGCCAGCAGCCAATCAGAAATCGGAGCCCTTGAAGCTTTCTTT; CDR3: CASSQSEIGALEAFF
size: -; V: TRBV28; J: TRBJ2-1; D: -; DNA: TGTGCCAGCAGTATGACTCTTAGCTCCTACAATGAGCAGTTCTTC; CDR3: CASSMTLSSYNEQFF
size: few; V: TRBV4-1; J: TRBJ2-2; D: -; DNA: TGCGCCAGCAGCCAGACAGGCGGGGAGCTGTTTTTT; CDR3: CASSQTGGELFF
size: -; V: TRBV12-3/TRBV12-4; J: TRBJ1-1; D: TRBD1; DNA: TGTGCCAGCAGTCTCTACAGGGGGAGGAGGGCTTTCTTT; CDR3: CASSLYRGRRAFF
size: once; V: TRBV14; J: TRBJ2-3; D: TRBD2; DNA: TGTGCCAGCAGCCAAGTAGGGGCTAGCGGGGACTTTAGCACAGATACGCAGTATTTT; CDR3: CASSQVGASGDFSTDTQYF
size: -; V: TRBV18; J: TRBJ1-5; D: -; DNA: TGTGCCAGCTCAAGACAGACCAATCAGCCCCAGCATTTT; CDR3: CASSRQTNQPQHF
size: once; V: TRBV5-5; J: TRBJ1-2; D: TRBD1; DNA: TGTGCCAGCAGCTTGGGGGCAGGGGGCGACTATGGCTACACCTTC; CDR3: CASSLGAGGDYGYTF
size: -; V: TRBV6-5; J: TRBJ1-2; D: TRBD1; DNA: TGTGCCAGCAGTTATTCGGGACAGGGGAGCTATGGCTACACCTTC; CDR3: CASSYSGQGSYGYTF
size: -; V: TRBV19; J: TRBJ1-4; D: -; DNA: TGTGCCAGTAGTATAGATGTCGGGGGATCTGATGAAAAACTGTTTTTT; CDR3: CASSIDVGGSDEKLFF
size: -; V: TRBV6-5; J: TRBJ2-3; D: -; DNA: TGTGCCAGCAGAACTATCGAGGAGCAGTATTTT; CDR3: CASRTIEEQYF
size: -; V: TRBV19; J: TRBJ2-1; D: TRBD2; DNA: TGTGCCAGTAGTATAGGGAGACTAGCGTTTGTTGAGCAGTTCTTC; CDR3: CASSIGRLAFVEQFF
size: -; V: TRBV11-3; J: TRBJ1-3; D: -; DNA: TGTGCCAGCAGCACTTGGTCGAACGAGGCTGGAAACACCATATATTTT; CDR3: CASSTWSNEAGNTIYF
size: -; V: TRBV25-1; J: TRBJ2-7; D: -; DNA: TGTGCCAGCAGTGACCCTTCAGGCCAGGCCTACGAGCAGTACTTC; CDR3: CASSDPSGQAYEQYF
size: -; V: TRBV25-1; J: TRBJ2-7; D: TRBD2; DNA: TGTGCCAGCAGCAGGGGGGGGAGACTAGCGGGAGGGACCTACGAGCAGTACTTC; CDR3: CASSRGGRLAGGTYEQYF
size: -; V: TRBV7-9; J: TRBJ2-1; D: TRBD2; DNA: TGTGCCAGCAGCTTCCTAGAGCGGGGGGGAGGCAATGAGCAGTTCTTC; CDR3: CASSFLERGGGNEQFF
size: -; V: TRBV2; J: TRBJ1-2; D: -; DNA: TGTGCCAGCAGAGGGGATAACTATGGCTACACCTTC; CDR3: CASRGDNYGYTF
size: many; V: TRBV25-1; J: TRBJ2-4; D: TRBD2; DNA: TGTGCCAGCAGTGAATTTAGTGTTGGGCGGGAGAAGTCCATTCAGTACTTC; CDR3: CASSEFSVGREKSIQYF
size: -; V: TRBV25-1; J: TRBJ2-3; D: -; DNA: TGTGCCAGCAGTGAATTGGCGGGGGCCTTCACAGATACGCAGTATTTT; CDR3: CASSELAGAFTDTQYF
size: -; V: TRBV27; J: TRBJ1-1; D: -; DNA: TGTGCCAGCAGTTTCCGGGGAATGAACACTGAAGCTTTCTTT; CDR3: CASSFRGMNTEAFF
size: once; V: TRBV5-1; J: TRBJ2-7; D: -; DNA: TGCGCCAGCAGCTCACAAACCTACGAGCAGTACTTC; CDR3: CASSSQTYEQYF
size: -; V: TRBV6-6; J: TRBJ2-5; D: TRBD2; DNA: TGTGCCAGCAGTCCCCCTGGCGGGAGAGGCCAAGAGACCCAGTACTTC; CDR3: CASSPPGGRGQETQYF